This T cell receptor (beta chain) was sequenced in a study of OX40 agonist ivuxolimab in advanced cancers. Only in-frame clones appear in the TCRdb table, and some are missing; sequencing was by immunoSEQ multiplex PCR. The data show some 86,000 clones, roughly 87% seen once. The CDR3 consists of 15 residues. V was pared by 6 bases and J by 5 bases, with 19 bases between. Germline V gives CDR1 MNHEY, CDR2 SMNVEV (reference sequence). The source was CD4+ or CD8+ T cells sorted from blood, collected in a trial of the OX40 agonist ivuxolimab. This receptor was identified in an adult with an advanced solid tumor such as melanoma, head and neck, liver or kidney cancer. This rearrangement joins TRBV27 to TRBJ1-1; D perhaps matches TRBD1 (6 bases). The CDR3 reads CASRIGRGGRTEAFF. CDR3 DNA: TGTGCCAGCAGAATAGGGAGGGGGGGGAGGACTGAAGCTTTCTTT.